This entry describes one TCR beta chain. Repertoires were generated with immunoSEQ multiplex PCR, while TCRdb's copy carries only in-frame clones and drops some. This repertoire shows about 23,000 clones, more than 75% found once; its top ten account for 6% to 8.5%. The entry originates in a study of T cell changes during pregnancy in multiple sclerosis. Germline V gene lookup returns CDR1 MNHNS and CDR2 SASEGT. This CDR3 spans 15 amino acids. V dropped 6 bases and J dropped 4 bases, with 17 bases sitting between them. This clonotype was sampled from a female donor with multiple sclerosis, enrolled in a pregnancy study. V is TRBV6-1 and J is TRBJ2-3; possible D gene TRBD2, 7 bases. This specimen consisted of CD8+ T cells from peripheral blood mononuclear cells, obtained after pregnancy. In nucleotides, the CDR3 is TGTGCCAGCAGCGCGGGGAGGGGGGGGTCAGATACGCAGTATTTT. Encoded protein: CASSAGRGGSDTQYF.